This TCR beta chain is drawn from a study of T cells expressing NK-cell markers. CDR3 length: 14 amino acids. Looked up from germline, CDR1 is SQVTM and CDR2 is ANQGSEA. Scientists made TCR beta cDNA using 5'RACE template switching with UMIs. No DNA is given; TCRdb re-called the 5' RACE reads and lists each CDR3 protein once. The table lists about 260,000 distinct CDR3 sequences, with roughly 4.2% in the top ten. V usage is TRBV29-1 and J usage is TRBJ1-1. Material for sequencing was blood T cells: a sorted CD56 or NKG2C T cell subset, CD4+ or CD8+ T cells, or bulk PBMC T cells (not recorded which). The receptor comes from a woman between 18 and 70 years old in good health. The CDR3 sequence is CSVDWRVPNTEAFF.